The 21 T cell receptor beta chains listed next were all sequenced from one sample in a study of T cell responses to AZD1222 COVID-19 vaccine. The repertoire was sequenced with immunoSEQ multiplex PCR; TCRdb's copy has only in-frame clones and lacks some. In the table there are roughly 77,000 clones, 85% to 95% of which are singletons. The sequenced sample was peripheral blood, obtained on day 0 of AZD1222 vaccination. The origin of the receptors is an adult in good health.

The genes are TRBV18 and TRBJ2-3; a weak D match, TRBD2 (6 bases). Trimming shortened V by 4 bases and J by 4 bases, and 18 bases separated the two germline ends. Looked up from germline, CDR1 is KGHSH and CDR2 is LQKENI. There are 16 residues in the CDR3. CDR3 loop: CASSRRDLGTSDTQYF. CDR3 bases: TGTGCCAGCTCACGCCGGGACTTAGGGACCTCAGATACGCAGTATTTT.

V usage is TRBV2 and J usage is TRBJ1-2, with D unresolved. Trimming took off 1 base at V and 5 bases at J, with 5 bases between the two ends. This CDR3 has 12 residues. Looked up from germline, CDR1 is SNHLY and CDR2 is FYNNEI. The CDR3 reads CASSEVGYGYTF. In DNA form, the CDR3 reads TGTGCCAGCAGTGAAGTTGGGTATGGCTACACCTTC.

The genes are TRBV6-5 and TRBJ2-7; possibly TRBD2 for D (6 bases). The CDR3 covers 12 residues. The germline CDR1 and CDR2 sequences are MNHEY and SVGAGI. V gave up 7 bases and J gave up 6 bases, with 13 bases separating them. The CDR3 DNA follows: TGTGCCAGCAATCGTCAGGGAGGCGAGCAGTACTTC. Protein: CASNRQGGEQYF.

The chain combines TRBV4-3 with TRBJ2-3, with D possibly TRBD2 on 5 matching bases. Trimming removed 3 bases from V and 2 bases from J, with 6 bases in between. The CDR3 runs to 13 residues. Germline CDR1 reads LGHNA; CDR2 reads YSLEER. The DNA of the CDR3 is TGCGCCAGCAGCCAGGACTTCACAGATACGCAGTATTTT. It translates to CASSQDFTDTQYF.

The V gene is TRBV5-1, the J gene TRBJ1-1; TRBD1 might be the D (5 bases). Germline V CDR1 and CDR2: SGHRS, YFSETQ. This CDR3 has 14 residues. V was shortened by 1 base and J by 11 bases, with 18 bases between the two germline ends. CDR3 protein: CASSLLGTEIGAFF. The DNA for the CDR3 is TGCGCCAGCAGCTTGCTCGGGACGGAAATTGGGGCTTTCTTT.

The chain combines TRBV3-1 (or the pseudogene TRBV3-2) with TRBJ2-1; the D call may be TRBD1 or TRBD2 (5 bases each). Trimming shortened V by 1 base and J by 8 bases, and 6 bases separated the two germline ends. There are 12 residues in the CDR3. From germline, CDR1 is LGHDT and CDR2 YNNKEL (reference sequence). CDR3 amino acids: CASSQGGDEQFF. The CDR3 DNA reads as TGTGCCAGCAGCCAAGGAGGGGATGAGCAGTTCTTC.

The rearrangement links TRBV27 to TRBJ1-6, with D possibly being TRBD1 (6 bases). The CDR3 runs 13 residues. V was pared by 4 bases and J by 9 bases, with 10 bases between. Germline V gives CDR1 MNHEY, CDR2 SMNVEV (reference sequence). The CDR3 DNA reads as TGTGCCAGCAGTTACAGGGATGGTTCACCCCTCCACTTT. This sequence encodes CASSYRDGSPLHF.

The J gene is TRBJ2-5, the V gene TRBV28; a weak D match, TRBD2 (5 bases). The CDR3 loop spans 16 amino acids. The V gene lost 3 bases and the J gene lost 3 bases, with 17 bases spanning the gap. In germline, CDR1 is MDHEN, CDR2 SYDVKM. CDR3 amino acids: CASSFSSGSDKETQYF. DNA of the CDR3: TGTGCCAGCAGTTTCTCCTCGGGTAGCGACAAAGAGACCCAGTACTTC.

CDR3 coding DNA: TGTGCCTGGAGTGAAGATCTAGCCAAAAACATTCAGTACTTC. Protein product: CAWSEDLAKNIQYF. The chain combines TRBV30 with TRBJ2-4; no definite D call. The CDR3 is made up of 14 amino acids. Deletions cut 1 base from V and 0 bases from J, with 7 bases between. From germline, CDR1 is GTSNPN and CDR2 SVGIG (reference sequence).

The rearrangement joins TRBV6-6 to TRBJ2-5; 8 nucleotides line up with TRBD2. This CDR3 spans 16 amino acids. Germline trimming cut 0 bases from V and 1 base from J; bases unmatched to any gene: 4. From germline, CDR1 is MNHNY and CDR2 SVGAGI (reference sequence). The DNA for the CDR3 is TGTGCCAGCAGTTACTCGAGGGCGGGAGGCCAAGAGACCCAGTACTTC. It specifies CASSYSRAGGQETQYF.

This chain uses TRBV4-1 with TRBJ1-4, with a possible D match to TRBD1 (6 bases). With 1 base removed from V and 6 bases from J, the gap between germline ends came to 12 bases. The CDR3 sequence is 15 residues long. CDR1 and CDR2 (germline): MGHRA, YSYEKL. The CDR3 loop reads CASSQGTARDEKLFF. The CDR3 nucleotides read TGCGCCAGCAGCCAAGGGACAGCCCGGGATGAAAAACTGTTTTTT.

The genes are TRBV7-2 and TRBJ2-3; TRBD2 agrees at 12 bases. The V gene end was trimmed by 1 base and the J gene end by 13 bases; junction bases not matched to a gene: 3. Germline-derived CDR1 and CDR2 are SGHTA and FQGNSA. The CDR3 spans 13 residues. The DNA for the CDR3 is TGTGCCAGCAGCTTAGGACTAGCGGGGGCCGAGTATTTT. Translated, it gives CASSLGLAGAEYF.

The CDR3 reads CASSLVPASGTGGGNQPQHF. The CDR3 DNA sequence: TGTGCCAGCAGCTTAGTTCCCGCCTCCGGGACAGGGGGCGGCAATCAGCCCCAGCATTTT. This rearrangement joins TRBV7-8 to TRBJ1-5; 12 nucleotides align to TRBD1. CDR3 length equals 20 residues. J gave up 2 bases and V 1 base, and 12 bases lay outside the gene matches. CDR1 SGHVS and CDR2 FQNEAQ come from the germline V gene.

This chain joins TRBV27 and TRBJ2-5; D remains unclear. Trimming cost V 4 bases and J 4 bases, with 13 bases left between them. CDR1 MNHEY and CDR2 SMNVEV come from the germline V gene (reference sequence). The CDR3 loop spans 14 amino acids. This CDR3 reads CASSSLTVLETQYF. The CDR3, as DNA: TGTGCCAGCAGTTCCCTAACCGTCCTAGAGACCCAGTACTTC.

The V call is TRBV19, the J call TRBJ1-5, with 8 nucleotides matching TRBD1. Germline lookup yields CDR1 LNHDA and CDR2 SQIVND (reference sequence). V gave up 5 bases and J gave up 4 bases; unmatched junction bases: 7. The CDR3 consists of 15 residues. CDR3 DNA sequence: TGTGCCAGTAGTCCCAGGACAGGGTTAAATCAGCCCCAGCATTTT. This translates into CASSPRTGLNQPQHF. The variable domain in full, with the rest retrieved from reference TRBV19 and TRBJ1-5, is DGGITQSPKYLFRKEGQNVTLSCEQNLNHDAMYWYRQDPGQGLRLIYYSQIVNDFQKGDIAEGYSVSREKKESFPLTVTSAQKNPTAFYLCASSPRTGLNQPQHFGDGTRLSIL.

The J gene is TRBJ1-3, the V gene TRBV9; possible D gene TRBD1, 6 bases. Trimming pared 4 bases from V and 1 base from J, leaving 15 bases between. The CDR3 is made up of 16 amino acids. Germline V lookup: CDR1 SGDLS, CDR2 YYNGEE. CDR3 coding DNA: TGTGCCAGCAGCCCCAGACAGGCCCCTTCTGGAAACACCATATATTTT. This sequence encodes CASSPRQAPSGNTIYF.

The V call is TRBV4-3, the J call TRBJ1-2; D not certain. The ends were cut back, 2 bases at V and 5 bases at J, with 12 bases in the middle. Germline assignment: CDR1 LGHNA and CDR2 YSLEER. The CDR3 extends over 14 amino acids. CDR3 DNA sequence: TGCGCCAGCAGCCAACTTCCGGGTTATTATGGCTACACCTTC. Its protein product is CASSQLPGYYGYTF.

V and J are TRBV18 and TRBJ1-1; D gene ambiguous. CDR3 length: 13 amino acids. Trimming took 3 bases from V and 3 from J, leaving 8 bases between them. CDR1 is KGHSH, CDR2 LQKENI, per germline. The CDR3 nucleotides read TGTGCCAGCTCACCCCAGATTGACACTGAAGCTTTCTTT. Amino acid sequence: CASSPQIDTEAFF. Variable domain in full (rest from reference TRBV18 and TRBJ1-1): NAGVMQNPRHLVRRRGQEARLRCSPMKGHSHVYWYRQLPEEGLKFMVYLQKENIIDESGMPKERFSAEFPKEGPSILRIQQVVRGDSAAYFCASSPQIDTEAFFGQGTRLTVV.

A note on this clone: At one boundary the junction diverges from the germline segment, which might be a read error. This rearrangement joins TRBV7-7 to TRBJ2-2; D remains unclear. The CDR3 is 13 residues long. Germline assignment: CDR1 SSHAT and CDR2 FNYEAQ (reference sequence). The CDR3 loop is CASSLGRAGELFF. CDR3 DNA: TGTGCTAGCAGCTTAGGCAGAGCCGGGGAGCTGTTTTTT. The variable domain in full, with the rest retrieved from reference TRBV7-7 and TRBJ2-2, is GAGVSQSPRYKVTKRGQDVTLRCDPISSHATLYWYQQALGQGPEFLTYFNYEAQPDKSGLPSDRFSAERPEGSISTLTIQRTEQRDSAMYRCASSLGRAGELFFGEGSRLTVL.

The rearrangement links TRBV7-6 to TRBJ2-1; 14 nucleotides align to TRBD2. The CDR3 covers 19 residues. CDR1 and CDR2 (germline): SGHVS, FNYEAQ. V shed 4 bases, J shed 0 bases, and the junction held 8 bases outside the gene matches. This chain's CDR3 is CASSSPWTSGGHSYNEQFF. The DNA for the CDR3 is TGTGCCAGCAGCTCACCCTGGACTAGCGGGGGGCACTCCTACAATGAGCAGTTCTTC.

In nucleotides, the CDR3 is TGTGCCAGCAGTTCAAAGGGCAACTATGGCTACACCTTC. This encodes CASSSKGNYGYTF. The chain uses TRBV12-3 or TRBV12-4 and TRBJ1-2; no reliable D call. The length of the CDR3 is 13 residues. V lost 4 bases and J 2 bases, leaving 8 bases between the germline ends.